This paragraph covers one TCR beta chain sequence. The target antigen is unknown. One entry per CDR3 protein results from TCRdb running MiXCR on the reads. The sample contains about 440,000 distinct CDR3 sequences, about a third of which appear only once. The sample comes from a study of T cell repertoires in cytomegalovirus infection. Study as a whole: Evidence of both CMV infection and a matching HLA type came from public TCR beta signatures.

The study, taken as a whole, reports: Cumulative frequency of public TCR beta families picked out carriers of CMV plus the relevant HLA. In two of eight donors, the top clonotype was HLA-C-restricted CMV-specific.

The CDR3 extends over 14 amino acids. The germline V gene encodes CDR1 ENHRY and CDR2 SYGVKD. The V end was cut by 3 bases, the J end by 0 bases, with 6 bases between. The V call is TRBV10-3, the J call TRBJ2-1; D gene ambiguous. The sequencing input was PBMCs. The sequence was obtained from a human donor in good health (CMV status not recorded). Some clones in this sample may be carry-over from other donors' samples. CDR3 bases: TGTGCCATCAGTGATGTGAACTCCTACAATGAGCAGTTCTTC. Translation: CAISDVNSYNEQFF.